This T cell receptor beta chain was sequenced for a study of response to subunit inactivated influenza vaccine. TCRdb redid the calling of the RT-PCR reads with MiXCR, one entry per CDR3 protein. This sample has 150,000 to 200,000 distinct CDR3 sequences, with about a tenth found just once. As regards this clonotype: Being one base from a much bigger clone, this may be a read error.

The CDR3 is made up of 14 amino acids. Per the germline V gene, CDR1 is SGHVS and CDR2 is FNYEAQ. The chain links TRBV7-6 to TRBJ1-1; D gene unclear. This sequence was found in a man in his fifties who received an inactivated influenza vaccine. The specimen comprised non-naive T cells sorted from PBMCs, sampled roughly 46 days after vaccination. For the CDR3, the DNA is TGTGCCAGCAGCTTAGGCAAACAGAACACTGAAGCTCTCTTT. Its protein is CASSLGKQNTEALF.